The clone carrying this T cell receptor beta chain came up many times. No antigen is known for it. V lost 6 bases to trimming and J lost 10 bases; unmatched junction nucleotides: 8. This CDR3 has 13 residues. CDR1 is SGHAT, CDR2 FQNNGV, per germline. The data derive from a study of CD8 T cells in ankylosing spondylitis. Library preparation for TCR beta used quantitative 5'-RACE with molecular barcodes. From the 5' RACE reads, TCRdb called clonotypes with MiXCR, one entry per CDR3 protein. The table has over 30,000 distinct CDR3 sequences, about 11% seen once; the top ten hold around 20%. The study, taken as a whole, reports: In ankylosing spondylitis patients, matched synovial fluid reportedly showed significant enrichment of disease-linked clones. A TCR beta motif made of 7 to 9 highly homologous variants seemed typical of ankylosing spondylitis blood.

This sequence originates from a male donor with ankylosing spondylitis. Sequencing was done on a sample of synovial fluid, either unsorted or a sorted T cell fraction (not recorded which). The chain employs TRBV11-2 and TRBJ2-1, with 8 bases that match TRBD1. The CDR3 DNA reads as TGTGCCAGCAGTAACCAGGGGGCGGGGGAGCAGTTCTTC. Its translation is CASSNQGAGEQFF. Based on the CDR3 plus reference TRBV11-2 and TRBJ2-1, the full variable domain is EAGVAQSPRYKIIEKRQSVAFWCNPISGHATLYWYQQILGQGPKLLIQFQNNGVVDDSQLPKDRFSAERLKGVDSTLKIQPAKLEDSAVYLCASSNQGAGEQFFGPGTRLTVL.